The clone carrying this TCR beta chain has a single count. Germline V gene data show CDR1 as SNHLY and CDR2 as FYNNEI. V shed 6 bases and J shed 4 bases, with 4 bases lying between them. This CDR3 is 10 amino acids long. How the authors handled the data: Using reference gene primer amplification, nucleated cell counts were estimated. Data came from immunoSEQ multiplex PCR; TCRdb stores just in-frame clones and leaves some out. The V and J calls and clone size come from that table; D and trimming were worked out from the DNA. The profile shows roughly 150,000 clones, 75% to 90% of them singletons. The sample belongs to a study of blood T cell repertoires in COVID-19. About the study: From the United States, Italy and Spain came samples of acute and convalescent COVID-19. Sample material is recorded as cDNA or gDNA derived from T cells, B-cell-depleted T cells, or PBMCs.

The specimen sequenced was peripheral blood. The TCR sequence derives from a human donor in a cohort sampled during active COVID-19. The V and J genes are TRBV2 and TRBJ2-7; D call uncertain. The chain's CDR3 is CASSGYEQYF. The CDR3, as DNA: TGTGCCAGCAGCGGGTACGAGCAGTACTTC.